The 29 T cell receptor beta chains reported below all come from one sample, sequenced in a study of T-cell memory formation after mild COVID-19. TCRdb ran MiXCR on the 5' RACE reads and lists one entry per CDR3 protein. The sample contains roughly 51,000 distinct CDR3 sequences, about 7.3% of which appear only once. Source material: PBMCs or a T cell subset sorted from them (not recorded which). The receptors shown here come from a man aged 18 to 30 who had mild COVID-19 (a few samples of this study predate the infection). Cell type and time point are not known.

This clonotype was seen a handful of times. The chain is built from TRBV6-1 and TRBJ2-7; D unclear. This CDR3 is built from 13 residues. The V gene lost 0 bases and the J gene lost 3 bases, with 6 bases spanning the gap. Germline V gives CDR1 MNHNS, CDR2 SASEGT. The CDR3 is CASSEAWVYEQYF. The CDR3 DNA sequence: TGTGCCAGCAGTGAAGCGTGGGTCTACGAGCAGTACTTC.

The CDR3 reads CASSLSGTEAFF. As DNA, the CDR3 is TGTGCCAGCAGCTTATCCGGCACTGAAGCTTTCTTT. This chain uses TRBV7-6 with TRBJ1-1; D gene ambiguous. The CDR3 covers 12 residues. Deletions cut 2 bases from V and 4 bases from J, with 5 bases between. CDR1 SGHVS and CDR2 FNYEAQ come from the germline V gene. Filled out from reference TRBV7-6 and TRBJ1-1, the complete variable domain reads GAGVSQSPRYKVTKRGQDVALRCDPISGHVSLYWYRQALGQGPEFLTYFNYEAQQDKSGLPNDRFSAERPEGSISTLTIQRTEQRDSAMYRCASSLSGTEAFFGQGTRLTVV.

The rearrangement joins TRBV5-1 to TRBJ2-1; TRBD2 agrees at 16 bases. In germline, CDR1 is SGHRS, CDR2 YFSETQ. The V and J ends lost 4 bases and 8 bases, in that order; junction bases with no gene match: 6. The CDR3 runs to 16 residues. The CDR3: CASSRGTSGGADEQFF. CDR3 bases: TGCGCCAGCAGCCGCGGGACTAGCGGGGGGGCGGATGAGCAGTTCTTC.

V is TRBV5-1 and J is TRBJ1-1, with 8 bases that match TRBD1. The CDR3 consists of 16 residues. Per germline, CDR1 SGHRS and CDR2 YFSETQ. J gave up 3 bases and V 4 bases, and 11 bases lay outside the gene matches. CDR3 amino acids: CASSPGQGTTYTEAFF. The CDR3 nucleotides are TGCGCCAGCAGCCCAGGACAGGGTACAACTTACACTGAAGCTTTCTTT.

In its sample, this clonotype was seen many times. This chain joins TRBV12-3 or TRBV12-4 and TRBJ2-1; 13 bases are a match to TRBD2. The CDR3 extends over 14 amino acids. Trimming cost V 6 bases and J 8 bases; bases outside gene matches: 4. CDR3 protein: CASSRTSGGHEQFF. In DNA, the CDR3 is TGTGCCAGCAGCCGGACTAGCGGGGGACATGAGCAGTTCTTC.

In its sample, this clonotype was seen a few times. The chain employs TRBV7-2 and TRBJ2-1; 8 nucleotides line up with TRBD1. CDR3 length equals 12 residues. V gave up 5 bases and J gave up 10 bases; unmatched junction bases: 4. Germline V gene sequence: CDR1 SGHTA, CDR2 FQGNSA. This chain's CDR3 is CASSVRTGEQFF. DNA of the CDR3: TGTGCCAGCAGCGTGAGGACAGGGGAGCAGTTCTTC.

This clonotype occurred many times. The chain combines TRBV7-2 with TRBJ2-5; TRBD2 agrees at 7 bases. Trimming took 5 bases from V and 6 from J; bases not matched to a gene: 12. Germline lookup yields CDR1 SGHTA and CDR2 FQGNSA. The CDR3 runs 15 residues. The CDR3 DNA reads as TGTGCCAGCAGCGAGCTAACAGCCGGGGGGAAGACCCAGTACTTC. This codes for CASSELTAGGKTQYF.

This clonotype occurred many times. The V and J genes are TRBV11-2 and TRBJ1-2; no firm D call. Trimming cost V 4 bases and J 4 bases, with 22 bases left between them. The CDR3 spans 17 residues. The germline CDR1 and CDR2 sequences are SGHAT and FQNNGV. The CDR3 is CASSSFRAGGSTYGYTF. CDR3 nucleotide sequence: TGTGCCAGCAGCTCGTTCCGTGCGGGAGGCTCGACCTATGGCTACACCTTC.

The genes are TRBV19 and TRBJ2-3; TRBD2 matches at 9 bases. The CDR3 is 15 amino acids. Germline-derived CDR1 and CDR2 are LNHDA and SQIVND (reference sequence). V lost 7 bases and J lost 2; bases outside the gene matches: 7. Written as DNA, the CDR3 is TGTGCCAGTACGGATAGCGGGAGATACACAGATACGCAGTATTTT. Translating it yields CASTDSGRYTDTQYF.

This clonotype was seen a handful of times. The chain employs TRBV5-1 and TRBJ2-5, with D perhaps matching TRBD2 (6 bases). V lost 4 bases and J lost 5, with 15 bases in between. This CDR3 has 14 residues. The V gene's germline CDR1 is SGHRS and CDR2 YFSETQ. In nucleotides, the CDR3 is TGCGCCAGCAGCCCGACGCGGGGTTCTGAGACCCAGTACTTC. Translation: CASSPTRGSETQYF.

J is TRBJ1-1 and V is TRBV7-6; no reliable D call. This CDR3 has 13 residues. The V and J ends lost 1 base and 10 bases respectively, with 13 bases between them. CDR1 SGHVS and CDR2 FNYEAQ come from the germline V gene. The CDR3 spells CASSLDAGLGAFF. CDR3 bases: TGTGCCAGCAGCTTAGATGCGGGTTTGGGAGCTTTCTTT.

This clonotype has at least ten counts. The V and J genes are TRBV28 and TRBJ2-7; no definite D call. Trimming left V 4 bases short and J 3 bases short, with 4 bases between. The germline V gene has CDR1 MDHEN and CDR2 SYDVKM. The CDR3 covers 11 residues. CDR3 residues: CASSSLYEQYV. DNA of the CDR3: TGTGCCAGCAGTTCTCTCTACGAGCAGTACGTC.

This clonotype was counted many times. This chain links TRBV7-2 with TRBJ2-1; D is perhaps TRBD2 (5 bases). The CDR3 has 15 residues. The germline CDR1 and CDR2 sequences are SGHTA and FQGNSA. V shed 1 base and J shed 10 bases, with 17 bases lying between them. The DNA for the CDR3 is TGTGCCAGCAGCTTAGTGGCGGGCCCCGGGGTAGAGCAGTTCTTC. This codes for CASSLVAGPGVEQFF.

This CDR3 reads CASSSAGGSTGELFF. CDR3 in DNA: TGCGCCAGCAGCTCCGCAGGTGGGAGCACCGGGGAGCTGTTTTTT. The chain is built from TRBV5-1 and TRBJ2-2; D is perhaps TRBD2 (5 bases). V was clipped by 3 bases and J by 4 bases, with 13 bases between them. This CDR3 has 15 residues. Germline V gives CDR1 SGHRS, CDR2 YFSETQ.

The sample holds many counts of this clonotype. The V gene is TRBV5-5, the J gene TRBJ2-3; D ambiguous. This CDR3 region has 13 residues. Germline values: CDR1 SGHKS, CDR2 YYEKEE (reference sequence). V shed 2 bases and J shed 4 bases, with 8 bases lying between them. The chain's CDR3 is CASSFDGPDTQYF. In nucleotides, the CDR3 is TGTGCCAGCAGCTTCGACGGGCCAGATACGCAGTATTTT.

The chain links TRBV7-2 to TRBJ2-7, with 7 bases fitting TRBD1. V gave up 4 bases and J gave up 4 bases; unmatched junction bases: 13. The CDR3 extends over 16 amino acids. The germline V gene has CDR1 SGHTA and CDR2 FQGNSA. This chain's CDR3 is CASSSHSRGRPYEQYF. The CDR3 DNA is TGTGCCAGCAGCTCACACTCGAGGGGGCGGCCGTACGAGCAGTACTTC.

This clonotype appeared a few times. V and J are TRBV3-1 and TRBJ2-3, with 14 nucleotides matching TRBD2. Losses at the gene ends were 2 bases for V and 1 base for J; bases not matched to a gene: 8. Germline V gene sequence: CDR1 LGHDT, CDR2 YNNKEL (reference sequence). This CDR3 spans 19 amino acids. CDR3 sequence reads: CASSQWGTSGGRGTDTQYF. As DNA, the CDR3 is TGTGCCAGCAGCCAATGGGGGACTAGCGGGGGTCGGGGCACAGATACGCAGTATTTT.

This clonotype was seen ten or more times. This rearrangement joins TRBV12-3 or TRBV12-4 to TRBJ2-2; the match to TRBD2 covers 10 bases. The CDR3 covers 15 residues. V lost 7 bases to trimming and J lost 1 base; unmatched junction nucleotides: 3. CDR3 nucleotide sequence: TGTGCCAGCATTGCTAGCGGGGGGAACACCGGGGAGCTGTTTTTT. It yields the protein CASIASGGNTGELFF.

This clonotype showed up just a few times. The V gene is TRBV7-6, the J gene TRBJ1-6; TRBD1 agrees at 7 bases. Germline V gene data show CDR1 as SGHVS and CDR2 as FNYEAQ. The CDR3 has 16 amino acids. V lost 1 base, J lost 9 bases, and 9 bases stayed unmatched. The CDR3 DNA follows: TGTGCCAGCAGCTTAGGGGAGGGACAGCGAAGTTCACCCCTCCACTTT. This sequence encodes CASSLGEGQRSSPLHF.

This clonotype came up a few times. The rearrangement joins TRBV7-2 to TRBJ1-1; no definite D call. The CDR3 is 12 residues long. V gave up 2 bases and J gave up 3 bases, with 4 bases separating them. Germline CDR1 SGHTA, CDR2 FQGNSA. CDR3 loop: CASSLSYTEAFF. The CDR3 coding sequence is TGTGCCAGCAGCTTATCGTACACTGAAGCTTTCTTT.

The V gene is TRBV12-3 or TRBV12-4, the J gene TRBJ1-1; D is ambiguous. V was clipped by 3 bases and J by 1 base, with 6 bases between them. The CDR3 totals 13 residues. The CDR3 reads CASSFPGNTEAFF. The CDR3 DNA sequence: TGTGCCAGCAGTTTTCCGGGGAACACTGAAGCTTTCTTT.

This clonotype was recorded a few times. The chain couples TRBV29-1 to TRBJ2-3, with D unresolved. Deletions cut 3 bases from V and 4 bases from J, with 8 bases between. The CDR3 contains 12 residues. CDR1 SQVTM and CDR2 ANQGSEA come from the germline V gene. The CDR3 here is CSVDVAADTQYF. In nucleotides, the CDR3 is TGCAGCGTTGACGTAGCTGCAGATACGCAGTATTTT.

This clonotype was picked up a small number of times. This sequence joins TRBV5-5 and TRBJ2-7; D possibly corresponds to TRBD1 (6 bases). CDR1 SGHKS and CDR2 YYEKEE come from the germline V gene (reference sequence). There are 13 residues in the CDR3. The V end lost 4 bases, the J end lost 3 bases, and 11 bases lay between the germline ends. CDR3 amino acids: CASSVYRDYEQYF. For the CDR3, the DNA is TGTGCCAGCAGCGTATACAGGGACTACGAGCAGTACTTC.

The chain couples TRBV7-2 to TRBJ2-1; the D is unclear. From germline, CDR1 is SGHTA and CDR2 FQGNSA. The V end was cut by 5 bases, the J end by 8 bases, with 10 bases between. The CDR3 has 12 amino acids. DNA of the CDR3: TGTGCCAGCAGCCCCCCCCGGCATGAGCAGTTCTTC. This encodes CASSPPRHEQFF.

The V gene is TRBV12-3 or TRBV12-4, the J gene TRBJ2-5; D gene ambiguous. The V and J ends lost 5 bases and 4 bases respectively, with 8 bases between them. The CDR3 has 12 amino acids. The CDR3 is CASSERRETQYF. The CDR3 DNA follows: TGTGCCAGCAGTGAAAGGCGAGAGACCCAGTACTTC.

In regard to this clonotype: With a much larger clone just one base away, this may be a read error. This chain uses TRBV7-6 with TRBJ2-3; D unclear. V was shortened by 5 bases and J by 2 bases, with 5 bases between the two germline ends. The germline V gene has CDR1 SGHVS and CDR2 FNYEAQ. The CDR3 is 12 residues long. The chain's CDR3 is CASSPITDTQYF. For the CDR3, the DNA is TGTGCCAGCAGCCCGATCACAGATACGCAGTATTTT. The whole variable domain, remainder taken from reference TRBV7-6 and TRBJ2-3, is GAGVSQSPRYKVTKRGQDVALRCDPISGHVSLYWYRQALGQGPEFLTYFNYEAQQDKSGLPNDRFSAERPEGSISTLTIQRTEQRDSAMYRCASSPITDTQYFGPGTRLTVL.

This CDR3 reads CSAYPTGDIDGYTF. The CDR3 DNA reads as TGCAGCGCGTACCCCACAGGGGACATAGATGGCTACACCTTC. This chain links TRBV20-1 with TRBJ1-2; 7 bases fit TRBD1. The CDR3 spans 14 residues. The V gene's germline CDR1 is DFQATT and CDR2 SNEGSKA (reference sequence).

This clonotype was seen a few times. V usage is TRBV10-3 and J usage is TRBJ2-6; no clear D. Trimming cost V 0 bases and J 0 bases, with 12 bases left between them. The CDR3 has 18 residues. Germline assignment: CDR1 ENHRY and CDR2 SYGVKD. The CDR3 loop reads CAISESVRSPSGANVLTF. DNA for the CDR3: TGTGCCATCAGTGAGTCGGTCAGGTCCCCCTCTGGGGCCAACGTCCTGACTTTC.

This clonotype was counted at least ten times. The V and J genes are TRBV12-3 or TRBV12-4 and TRBJ2-2, with D perhaps assigned TRBD1 or TRBD2 (5 bases each). CDR3 size: 13 residues. The V and J ends lost 4 bases and 6 bases respectively, with 9 bases between them. The CDR3 here is CASSWLGAGELFF. The CDR3 DNA sequence: TGTGCCAGCAGTTGGTTGGGGGCCGGGGAGCTGTTTTTT.